These 19 T cell receptor beta chains share one sample of origin, sequenced in a study of early T cells in non-severe SARS-CoV-2 infection. TCRdb re-called the 5' RACE reads with MiXCR, one entry per CDR3 protein. The repertoire has 65,000 to 95,000 distinct CDR3 sequences, around 15% of them found once; the top ten carry 9.5% to 13%. The sequencing input was whole blood. These receptors were obtained from an adult who was a healthcare worker with PCR-confirmed SARS-CoV-2 infection or an uninfected control (not recorded which).

There are many counts of this clonotype. CDR3 in DNA: TGCAGCGTAGCCGGGACAGGGAACATTCAGTACTTC. Its translation is CSVAGTGNIQYF. The chain is built from TRBV29-1 and TRBJ2-4; 9 nucleotides agree with TRBD1. The J segment lost 7 bases and the V segment lost 6 bases, leaving 4 bases of the junction unmatched. CDR1 and CDR2 from the germline V gene are SQVTM and ANQGSEA. The CDR3 length is 12 residues.

CDR3 coding DNA: TGTGCCAGCAGTTTCTCTCGCGGGTTAAATGAGCAGTTCTTC. This translates into CASSFSRGLNEQFF. The chain recombines TRBV6-2 or TRBV6-3 with TRBJ2-1; possibly TRBD2 for D (5 bases). The CDR3 loop spans 14 amino acids. CDR1 is MNHEY and CDR2 is SVGEGT in the germline V gene. The V end lost 4 bases, the J end lost 7 bases, and 14 bases lay between the germline ends.

The rearrangement uses TRBV29-1 and TRBJ1-1; D is ambiguous. Germline V gene data show CDR1 as SQVTM and CDR2 as ANQGSEA. This CDR3 contains 11 residues. V lost 6 bases and J 6 bases, leaving 11 bases between the germline ends. For the CDR3, the DNA is TGCAGCGTGGGGATAGGACCTGAAGCTTTCTTT. Protein sequence: CSVGIGPEAFF.

This clonotype was seen a handful of times. The CDR3 here is CASSSPGQYQPQHF. The CDR3 coding sequence is TGTGCCAGCAGTTCCCCGGGACAGTATCAGCCCCAGCATTTT. The rearrangement links TRBV6-2 or TRBV6-3 to TRBJ1-5; 7 bases are shared with TRBD1. V lost 4 bases to trimming and J lost 5 bases; unmatched junction nucleotides: 5. Germline loops: CDR1 MNHEY, CDR2 SVGEGT. The CDR3 spans 14 residues.

V is TRBV2 and J is TRBJ2-7; D gene uncertain. CDR1 is SNHLY and CDR2 is FYNNEI in the germline V gene. The CDR3 covers 10 residues. Trimming removed 5 bases at V and 5 bases at J, with 4 bases between. The CDR3, as DNA: TGTGCCAGCAGTATTAACGAGCAGTACTTC. Translated: CASSINEQYF.

This clonotype was picked up many times. The V and J genes are TRBV28 and TRBJ2-5; TRBD2 matches at 13 bases. The V gene end was trimmed by 6 bases and the J gene end by 2 bases; junction bases not matched to a gene: 6. Germline loops: CDR1 MDHEN, CDR2 SYDVKM. The CDR3 is made up of 16 amino acids. CDR3 region: CASSPGLAGAQETQYF. CDR3 coding DNA: TGTGCCAGCAGCCCTGGACTAGCGGGAGCACAAGAGACCCAGTACTTC.

This clonotype was seen a few times. The chain couples TRBV20-1 to TRBJ2-7; TRBD2 matches 11 bases. Germline V gene lookup returns CDR1 DFQATT and CDR2 SNEGSKA (reference sequence). The length of the CDR3 is 16 residues. The J segment lost 1 base and the V segment lost 4 bases, leaving 9 bases of the junction unmatched. The CDR3 DNA sequence: TGCAGTGCTATATCACTAGCGGGGGACCAATCCTACGAGCAGTACTTC. Translated: CSAISLAGDQSYEQYF.

The gene calls are TRBV28 and TRBJ1-1; D remains unclear. The CDR3 has 14 residues. The V end lost 6 bases, the J end lost 1 base, and 12 bases lay between the germline ends. Germline CDR1 MDHEN, CDR2 SYDVKM. The CDR3 bases are TGTGCCAGCAGACTGTCTCAGCCGAACACTGAAGCTTTCTTT. This encodes CASRLSQPNTEAFF.

Points on this clonotype: The CDR3 ends on some other residue instead of the conserved phenylalanine or tryptophan, so this is likely a read error. The J gene is TRBJ2-2, the V gene TRBV29-1; the D gene is possibly TRBD2 (5 bases). The CDR3 runs 13 residues. Trimming pared 3 bases from V and 7 bases from J, leaving 12 bases between. CDR1 and CDR2 (germline): SQVTM, ANQGSEA. DNA of the CDR3: TGCAGCGTTGATCACAGACGGGACGGGGAGCTGTTTTCT. Protein product: CSVDHRRDGELFS.

This chain connects TRBV29-1 to TRBJ1-1, with D hard to call. This CDR3 region has 19 residues. V was trimmed by 3 bases and J by 1 base, leaving 27 bases between them. Germline lookup yields CDR1 SQVTM and CDR2 ANQGSEA. CDR3 loop: CSVDLPPPVRRDENTEAFF. Written as DNA, the CDR3 is TGCAGCGTTGATCTTCCCCCTCCAGTTAGGCGTGACGAGAACACTGAAGCTTTCTTT.

The chain employs TRBV3-1 and TRBJ1-1, with 7 bases aligning to TRBD1. This CDR3 has 14 amino acids. CDR1 is LGHDT, CDR2 YNNKEL, per germline (reference sequence). With V trimmed by 1 base and J by 4 bases, 3 bases remained unmatched. This CDR3 reads CASSQASGGTEAFF. CDR3 nucleotide sequence: TGTGCCAGCAGCCAAGCATCAGGGGGCACTGAAGCTTTCTTT.

The chain employs TRBV7-6 and TRBJ2-5; TRBD2 might be the D (5 bases). The germline V gene encodes CDR1 SGHVS and CDR2 FNYEAQ. V lost 5 bases to trimming and J lost 5 bases, with 24 bases between them. The CDR3 consists of 17 residues. This CDR3 is CASSARTSGLLRETQYF. CDR3 nucleotide sequence: TGTGCCAGCAGCGCTCGTACGTCGGGATTGCTAAGGGAGACCCAGTACTTC. Full variable domain (remainder filled in from reference TRBV7-6 and TRBJ2-5): GAGVSQSPRYKVTKRGQDVALRCDPISGHVSLYWYRQALGQGPEFLTYFNYEAQQDKSGLPNDRFSAERPEGSISTLTIQRTEQRDSAMYRCASSARTSGLLRETQYFGPGTRLLVL.

This rearrangement joins TRBV29-1 to TRBJ1-2; D gene ambiguous. Germline V CDR1 and CDR2: SQVTM, ANQGSEA. The CDR3 has 12 amino acids. The CDR3 region is CRAQGLYYGYTF. For the CDR3, the DNA is TGCAGAGCCCAAGGACTATACTATGGCTACACCTTC.

This clonotype has a handful of counts. The chain has TRBV6-6 and TRBJ1-6, with 7 bases fitting TRBD1. Germline assignment: CDR1 MNHNY and CDR2 SVGAGI (reference sequence). The V gene end was trimmed by 3 bases and the J gene end by 5 bases; junction bases not matched to a gene: 7. The CDR3 loop spans 16 amino acids. The CDR3 coding sequence is TGTGCCAGCAGTTATCTGAGGGACAGAAATAATTCACCCCTCCACTTT. This translates into CASSYLRDRNNSPLHF.

This clonotype was recorded many times. The rearrangement joins TRBV29-1 to TRBJ2-7; 8 nucleotides agree with TRBD1. Germline V gene sequence: CDR1 SQVTM, CDR2 ANQGSEA. V shed 6 bases and J 3 bases; nucleotides not matched to a gene: 1. This CDR3 has 11 residues. The CDR3 DNA reads TGCAGCGTACAGGGGGACTACGAGCAGTACTTC. Translated: CSVQGDYEQYF.

This clonotype was detected a few times. This chain joins TRBV6-1 and TRBJ2-7; D is unclear. Trimming stripped 2 bases from V and 2 bases from J, with 7 bases between. Germline loops: CDR1 MNHNS, CDR2 SASEGT. The CDR3 runs to 13 residues. The CDR3 region is CASSETGPYEQYF. In DNA, the CDR3 is TGTGCCAGCAGTGAAACGGGTCCCTACGAGCAGTACTTC.

This clonotype came up many times. The chain joins TRBV7-2 to TRBJ1-5; D is uncertain. Germline V gene lookup returns CDR1 SGHTA and CDR2 FQGNSA. The CDR3 is made up of 13 amino acids. V lost 1 base and J 4 bases, leaving 5 bases between the germline ends. CDR3 amino acids: CASSLDGNQPQHF. The CDR3 coding sequence is TGTGCCAGCAGCTTAGACGGGAATCAGCCCCAGCATTTT.

The sample holds a few counts of this clonotype. J is TRBJ2-6 and V is TRBV20-1, with 10 positions matching TRBD1. CDR3 size: 13 residues. Germline V CDR1 and CDR2: DFQATT, SNEGSKA (reference sequence). V lost 7 bases and J lost 8; bases outside the gene matches: 5. In DNA, the CDR3 is TGCAGTGTCCAGGACAGGGGGTCCAACGTCCTGACTTTC. Translation gives CSVQDRGSNVLTF.

The chain uses TRBV28 and TRBJ1-4; D call uncertain. The V gene's germline CDR1 is MDHEN and CDR2 SYDVKM. CDR3 length equals 13 residues. V was trimmed by 8 bases and J by 3 bases, leaving 10 bases between them. In DNA form, the CDR3 reads TGTGCCAGCCTACAACCAGCTAATGAAAAACTGTTTTTT. It is translated as CASLQPANEKLFF.